Listed below are T cell receptor beta chains from one sample, sequenced in a study of cytomegalovirus exposure and HLA in healthy donors. Repertoires were generated with immunoSEQ multiplex PCR, while TCRdb's copy carries only in-frame clones and drops some. The data contain some 110,000 clones, about 82% of them seen just once; the ten biggest clones take up around 2.1%. The source material was PBMCs. The receptor set was obtained from a man between 45 and 60 years old in good health and CMV-seronegative. Both conserved end residues are part of each CDR3. Fields, in order: clone size, CDR3 length, J gene, V gene, D gene, CDR3 DNA, CDR3 protein. D genes are given only for firm matches. A row's size may be missing; if present it is once, few, many or a size class.

>NA|16|TRBJ2-5|TRBV7-3|TRBD2
TGTGCCAGCAGCTGGGGGGGAGGACAACCCCAAGAGACCCAGTACTTC
CASSWGGGQPQETQYF
>NA|15|TRBJ2-1|TRBV5-4|TRBD2
TGTGCCAGCAGCCCCTTCGGCGGGGGGCCCAATGAGCAGTTCTTC
CASSPFGGGPNEQFF
>NA|15|TRBJ2-2|TRBV19|TRBD1
TGTGCCAGTAGTAGGACAGGGGGGGACACCGGGGAGCTGTTTTTT
CASSRTGGDTGELFF
>once|15|TRBJ1-5|TRBV5-1|NA
TGCGCCAGCAGCATCACAGGAAACGCCGGGCAGCCCCAGCATTTT
CASSITGNAGQPQHF
>NA|16|TRBJ1-2|TRBV5-1|NA
TGCGCCAGCAGCTTGTCGACAGGCTCGCCTAACTATGGCTACACCTTC
CASSLSTGSPNYGYTF
>NA|15|TRBJ1-1|TRBV7-9|TRBD1
TGTGCCAGCAGCCCCGGGACAGGGGAGAACACTGAAGCTTTCTTT
CASSPGTGENTEAFF
>NA|15|TRBJ1-2|TRBV6-5|NA
TGTGCCAGCAGTTTGGGGCCGTCCTCCTCGTATGGCTACACCTTC
CASSLGPSSSYGYTF
>NA|17|TRBJ2-6|TRBV5-1|TRBD2
TGCGCCAGCAGCCCAGGGAGGGCCCGCTCTGGGGCCAACGTCCTGACTTTC
CASSPGRARSGANVLTF
>NA|13|TRBJ2-2|TRBV4-1|NA
TGCGCCAGCAGCCAACTATTCACCGGGGAGCTGTTTTTT
CASSQLFTGELFF
>NA|15|TRBJ1-5|TRBV19|TRBD1
TGTGCCAGTAGTCTTCAGACAGGGCTGAATCAGCCCCAGCATTTT
CASSLQTGLNQPQHF
>NA|15|TRBJ1-4|TRBV19|TRBD1
TGTGCCAGTACTTATAATACAGGGGAGAATGAAAAACTGTTTTTT
CASTYNTGENEKLFF
>once|13|TRBJ2-3|TRBV29-1|NA
TGCAGCGTTGAAACTAGCACTCTCGATACGCAGTATTTT
CSVETSTLDTQYF
>NA|15|TRBJ2-2|TRBV27|TRBD1
TGTGCCAGCAGTTTATCCACAGGGGGCACCGGGGAGCTGTTTTTT
CASSLSTGGTGELFF
>few|17|TRBJ2-1|TRBV4-3|TRBD2
TGCGCCAGCAGCCAAGCTAGCGGGGGACGGGGGTACAATGAGCAGTTCTTC
CASSQASGGRGYNEQFF
>NA|15|TRBJ1-1|TRBV13|TRBD1
TGTGCCAGCAGCTTAGGACAGGGGATGAACACTGAAGCTTTCTTT
CASSLGQGMNTEAFF
>NA|18|TRBJ2-3|TRBV11-3|TRBD2
TGTGCCAGCAGCCCGAGAGCGGGGCCGGTGTTGGGCACAGATACGCAGTATTTT
CASSPRAGPVLGTDTQYF
>NA|14|TRBJ1-1|TRBV4-1|NA
TGCGCCAGCAGCCAAGGACACCGAAACACTGAAGCTTTCTTT
CASSQGHRNTEAFF
>NA|15|TRBJ2-3|TRBV28|NA
TGTGCCAGCTTTGGTCGGGAAACTAGCACAGATACGCAGTATTTT
CASFGRETSTDTQYF
>NA|15|TRBJ2-6|TRBV9|NA
TGTGCCAGCAGCGCTGGAGATTCTGGGGCCAACGTCCTGACTTTC
CASSAGDSGANVLTF
>once|14|TRBJ2-1|TRBV6-5|TRBD2
TGTGCCAGCAGTGCGGGGGGCTCTTACAATGAGCAGTTCTTC
CASSAGGSYNEQFF
>NA|12|TRBJ2-3|TRBV13|NA
TGTGCCAGCAGCCCCCTCGGGGATACGCAGTATTTT
CASSPLGDTQYF
>NA|16|TRBJ2-3|TRBV6-5|NA
TGTGCCAGCAGTTACTCGGGAGCGCTATCCACAGATACGCAGTATTTT
CASSYSGALSTDTQYF
>once|20|TRBJ2-3|TRBV7-6|TRBD2
TGTGCCAGCAGCCTCCTAGGCGGGACTAGCGGGGGGCCCCGCACAGATACGCAGTATTTT
CASSLLGGTSGGPRTDTQYF
>NA|16|TRBJ2-1|TRBV19|NA
TGTGCCAGCCGCTCCCTCGGGGCGGGGTTGATGAATGAGCAGTTCTTC
CASRSLGAGLMNEQFF
>NA|16|TRBJ1-1|TRBV7-2|NA
TGTGCCAGCAGCTTAGCGCGGGGGGGGCTGGTCACTGAAGCTTTCTTT
CASSLARGGLVTEAFF
>NA|14|TRBJ2-7|TRBV15|NA
TGTGCCACCAGCCTGGAACAGATCGGCTACGAGCAGTACTTC
CATSLEQIGYEQYF
>NA|14|TRBJ2-7|TRBV7-2|TRBD1
TGTGCCAGCAGCTCGGGACAGGGGAGTGTGAAGCAGTACTTC
CASSSGQGSVKQYF
>NA|17|TRBJ2-2|TRBV19|TRBD2
TGTGCCAGTAGTATAGGTTTGACTAGCGGGGCTCACGGGGAGCTGTTTTTT
CASSIGLTSGAHGELFF
>NA|13|TRBJ1-1|TRBV18|TRBD1
TGTGCCAGCTTGGGACAGCAGAACACTGAGGCTTTCTTT
CASLGQQNTEAFF
>NA|14|TRBJ1-4|TRBV28|NA
TGTGCCAGCAGATACCCTGGGGGGTCTGAAAAACTGTTTTTT
CASRYPGGSEKLFF
>few|15|TRBJ1-5|TRBV6-5|NA
TGTGCCAGCAGTTACGACAGTAATAGCAATCAGCCCCAGCATTTT
CASSYDSNSNQPQHF
>NA|15|TRBJ2-5|TRBV5-1|TRBD2
TGCGCCAGCACTCTAATGCGGGGGAGGGGAGAGACCCAGTACTTC
CASTLMRGRGETQYF
>NA|14|TRBJ2-3|TRBV11-3|TRBD2
TGTGCCAGCAGCTTAGATTCCGGGACTAGCGGACAGTATTTT
CASSLDSGTSGQYF
>NA|14|TRBJ1-2|TRBV6-5|TRBD1
TGTGCCAGCAGTCTCAGGGGGCATAACTATGGCTACACCTTC
CASSLRGHNYGYTF
>NA|14|TRBJ2-3|TRBV5-4|NA
TGTGCCAGCAGCCCGGAGGTCGACACAGATACGCAGTATTTT
CASSPEVDTDTQYF
>NA|15|TRBJ2-3|TRBV25-1|TRBD2
TGTGCCAGCACCCTAGCGGGCCGGGGGCCAGATACGCAGTATTTT
CASTLAGRGPDTQYF
>NA|16|TRBJ2-1|TRBV19|NA
TGTGCCAGTACCCCCACAGACAGGACGCTTGTTGGTGAGCAGTTCTTC
CASTPTDRTLVGEQFF
>NA|16|TRBJ1-2|TRBV5-1|NA
TGCGCCAGCAGCTTGGTGATGGGGGCGGCTAACTATGGCTACACCTTC
CASSLVMGAANYGYTF
>NA|15|TRBJ2-1|TRBV27|TRBD2
TGTGCCAGCAGTTTGGGACTAGCTTCCTACAATGAGCAGTTCTTC
CASSLGLASYNEQFF
>NA|16|TRBJ2-7|TRBV7-2|NA
TGTGCCAGCAGCTTAGAATCAGGGGTGGGTTCCTACGAGCAGTACTTC
CASSLESGVGSYEQYF
>few|14|TRBJ1-2|TRBV19|NA
TGTGCCAGTAGTCCTGGGGACTCTAACTATGGCTACACCTTC
CASSPGDSNYGYTF
>NA|17|TRBJ1-6|TRBV4-2|TRBD1
TGTGCCAGCAGCCAAGATAGGAGCGGGACAGGGGTTTCACCCCTCCACTTT
CASSQDRSGTGVSPLHF
>NA|17|TRBJ1-6|TRBV7-9|TRBD1
TGTGCCAGCAGCTTCGGGACAGGCCTCCAGGGGGGTTCACCCCTCCACTTT
CASSFGTGLQGGSPLHF
>NA|15|TRBJ1-5|TRBV6-5|NA
TGTGCCAGCTCCCGGGGTGTACATAGCAATCAGCCCCAGCATTTT
CASSRGVHSNQPQHF